This TCR beta chain was observed in a study of identical twins. This clonotype was found many times. TCRdb redid the calling of the 5' RACE reads with MiXCR, one entry per CDR3 protein. Of about 690,000 distinct CDR3 sequences listed, roughly 6% were seen once; the top ten hold 1.5% to 2%. The V end was cut by 2 bases, the J end by 1 base, with 18 bases between. There are 18 residues in the CDR3. CDR1 and CDR2 (germline): SGHAT, FQNNGV. The sequence derives from a man younger than 35 in good health. The material sequenced was naive T cells sorted from blood. The chain carries TRBV11-2 and TRBJ2-1, with D possibly TRBD2 on 6 matching bases. The CDR3 protein is CASSLNLNREFSYNEQFF. CDR3 nucleotide sequence: TGTGCCAGCAGCTTAAACCTAAACCGGGAGTTTTCCTACAATGAGCAGTTCTTC.